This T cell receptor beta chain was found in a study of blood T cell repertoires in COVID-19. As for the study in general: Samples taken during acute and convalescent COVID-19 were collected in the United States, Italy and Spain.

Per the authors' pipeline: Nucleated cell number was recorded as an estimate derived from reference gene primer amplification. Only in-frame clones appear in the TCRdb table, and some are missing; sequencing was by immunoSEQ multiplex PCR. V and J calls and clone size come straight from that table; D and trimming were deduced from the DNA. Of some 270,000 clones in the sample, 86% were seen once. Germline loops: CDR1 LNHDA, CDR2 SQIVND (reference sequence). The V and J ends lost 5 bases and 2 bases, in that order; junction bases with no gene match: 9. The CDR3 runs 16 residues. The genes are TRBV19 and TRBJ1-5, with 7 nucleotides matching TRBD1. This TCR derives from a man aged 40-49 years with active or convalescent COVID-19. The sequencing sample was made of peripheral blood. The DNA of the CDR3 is TGTGCCAGTAGTTCGGGGCGAGACAGGGGCAATCAGCCCCAGCATTTT. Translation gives CASSSGRDRGNQPQHF. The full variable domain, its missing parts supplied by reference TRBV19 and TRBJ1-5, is DGGITQSPKYLFRKEGQNVTLSCEQNLNHDAMYWYRQDPGQGLRLIYYSQIVNDFQKGDIAEGYSVSREKKESFPLTVTSAQKNPTAFYLCASSSGRDRGNQPQHFGDGTRLSIL.